The entry that follows covers one TCR beta chain sequence. This sample was taken from a study of blood T cell repertoires in COVID-19. Sequencing was performed with immunoSEQ multiplex PCR; in TCRdb, only in-frame clones are kept and a portion is missing. This sample carries under 350,000 clones, around 89% of them seen once, and the ten largest clones take about 5%. Germline CDR1 is MNHEY and CDR2 is SVGAGI. The trim removed 6 bases at V and 8 bases at J, leaving 8 bases unmatched. CDR3 length: 15 residues. The sample taken for sequencing was peripheral blood. This receptor was obtained from a man aged 35 to 55 with acute or convalescent COVID-19. V usage is TRBV6-5 and J usage is TRBJ1-4; 11 bases align to TRBD1. This chain's CDR3 is CASSLPGQGEEKLFF. The DNA for the CDR3 is TGTGCCAGCAGCCTCCCGGGACAGGGGGAAGAAAAACTGTTTTTT.